These T cell receptor beta chains were read from a single sample in a study of beta chain features in type 1 diabetes. Assay used: immunoSEQ multiplex PCR; TCRdb lists only in-frame clones, some missing. The table lists around 600,000 clones, around 12% of them singletons. What was sequenced was naive CD4+ T cells from blood. Receptors were obtained from a young man with type 1 diabetes. The CDR3 runs from the conserved cysteine through the conserved F or W. Each record gives: D gene, J gene, clone size, V gene, CDR3 protein, CDR3 DNA. The D gene is left open where the match is weak. A row's size may be missing; if present it is once, few, many or a size class.

-,TRBJ2-3,few,TRBV12-5,CASGAGGTDTQYF,TGTGCTAGTGGTGCCGGAGGCACAGATACGCAGTATTTT
-,TRBJ2-3,-,TRBV6-5,CASSYSNGVAPDTQYF,TGTGCCAGCAGTTACTCGAACGGGGTAGCCCCAGATACGCAGTATTTT
-,TRBJ1-5,few,TRBV4-2,CASSQGTAIYSNQPQHF,TGTGCCAGCAGCCAAGGGACAGCGATTTATAGCAATCAGCCCCAGCATTTT
TRBD1,TRBJ2-5,-,TRBV10-3,CATIGTAQETQYF,TGTGCCACCATCGGGACAGCTCAAGAGACCCAGTACTTC
-,TRBJ1-2,few,TRBV6-6,CASKGDGYTF,TGTGCCAGCAAGGGGGATGGCTACACCTTC
-,TRBJ2-1,-,TRBV18,CASSPRYNEQFF,TGTGCCAGCTCACCACGGTACAATGAGCAGTTCTTC
-,TRBJ2-3,-,TRBV30,CAWSVLTTQYF,TGTGCCTGGAGTGTACTTACCACGCAGTATTTT
-,TRBJ1-1,few,TRBV7-3,CASSLTGENTEAFF,TGTGCCAGCAGCTTAACAGGGGAGAACACTGAAGCTTTCTTT
-,TRBJ1-6,-,TRBV5-4,CASSWMGEGGNSPLHF,TGTGCCAGCAGTTGGATGGGTGAAGGGGGGAATTCACCCCTCCACTTT
TRBD2,TRBJ2-3,-,TRBV7-2,CASRGLAEGDTQYF,TGTGCCAGCAGGGGACTAGCGGAGGGAGATACGCAGTATTTT